The clone carrying this TCR beta chain was observed a handful of times. Its specificity is unknown. This sample was taken from a study of cytomegalovirus exposure and HLA in healthy donors. Study-wide findings and caveats: Several of the most significant clusters were apparently associated with common viral pathogens in a later analysis. Per a later analysis, 15,000 to 20,000 TCR beta sequences showed association with HLA alleles at 0.05 false discovery rate.

The PCR used 60 Vbeta and 13 Jbeta primers. The method was immunoSEQ multiplex PCR; TCRdb's version includes in-frame clones alone and lacks a portion of them. The sample carries roughly 180,000 clones, around 82% recorded once. V lost 2 bases and J lost 8, with 7 bases in between. The CDR3 length is 13 residues. CDR1 MNHNY and CDR2 SVGAGI come from the germline V gene (reference sequence). This rearrangement joins TRBV6-6 to TRBJ1-6, with unresolved D. The sample consisted of PBMCs. This TCR was sampled from a man aged 25 to 40 in good health and CMV-seronegative. The CDR3 DNA sequence: TGTGCCAGCAGTTACAGTACGGATTCACCCCTCCACTTT. It is translated as CASSYSTDSPLHF.